The next 19 T cell receptor beta chains were all read from a single sample in a study of vaccination effects on CD4 cells after COVID-19 (dated by TCRdb to between 2021 and 2023). Receptor libraries were prepared by the immunoSEQ multiplex PCR assay. Entries here come from immuneACCESS through TCRdb and include only in-frame sequences with V and J called. Some clones fail to appear in such tables; in the studies checked, an unresolved V gene covers under half of the shortfall, and the cause of the remainder is unknown. A total of under 40,000 clones appear in this sample, approximately 76% of them only once. The ten largest clonotypes hold about 12% of the sample. No antigens are known for them. In the ViraFEST assay, PBMC were stimulated with viral peptide pools, and antigen-specific CD4+ T cell clonotypes were then identified by expansion using TCR sequencing. After around eleven days of culture, CD4+ T cells were isolated with the EasySep CD4+ T cell isolation kit. Participants received two doses of either the BNT162b2 or the mRNA-1273 mRNA SARS-CoV-2 vaccine.

This material consisted of CD4+ T cells from PBMCs cultured with HCoV-229E spike peptides, taken after COVID-19 vaccination. The cell subset or site label here, explained by the study, means: HCoV-229E spike overlapping peptide pool stimulation. Receptor source: a human donor who received a COVID-19 vaccine.

This chain joins TRBV25-1 and TRBJ2-7; maybe TRBD1 (5 bases). V was trimmed by 6 bases and J by 3 bases, leaving 18 bases between them. Germline V gene sequence: CDR1 MGHDK, CDR2 SYGVNS. The CDR3 totals 15 residues. DNA for the CDR3: TGTGCCAGCAGCCCCACCGACAGCTATCTCTACGAGCAGTACTTC. Residues: CASSPTDSYLYEQYF.

The chain joins TRBV21-1 to TRBJ1-6. TRBV21-1 counts as a pseudogene. The CDR3 is 15 residues long. CDR3 in amino acids: CAGTGDLVIHSPLHF. The CDR3 bases are TGTGCCGGAACGGGGGATCTGGTCATTCATTCACCCCTCCACTTT.

In its sample, this clone was seen once. The V and J genes are TRBV27 and TRBJ2-3, with 9 bases matching TRBD1. J lost 6 bases, V lost 5 bases, and 9 bases had no gene match. The CDR3 sequence is 15 residues long. Germline CDR1 is MNHEY and CDR2 is SMNVEV (reference sequence). For the CDR3, the DNA is TGTGCCAGCAGTCCCTGGGACAGGGCCCGGGATACGCAGTATTTT. This sequence encodes CASSPWDRARDTQYF.

This clone is a singleton in its sample. The V call is TRBV2, the J call TRBJ2-2; 9 bases match TRBD1. CDR1 SNHLY and CDR2 FYNNEI come from the germline V gene. The CDR3 runs 14 residues. Trimming cost V 8 bases and J 1 base; bases outside gene matches: 2. DNA of the CDR3: TGTGCCAGCCGACAGGGGGAGAACACCGGGGAGCTGTTTTTT. Translated, it gives CASRQGENTGELFF.

This clone appeared a single time. V gene TRBV6-4 combines with J gene TRBJ1-2, with 10 nucleotides matching TRBD1. The CDR3 totals 15 residues. Trimming removed 6 bases from V and 5 bases from J; junction bases left unmatched: 9. CDR1 is MRHNA and CDR2 is SNTAGT in the germline V gene. The CDR3 nucleotides read TGTGCCAGCAGCCGGGACAGGGGTGGTGGTTATGGCTACACCTTC. Encoded protein: CASSRDRGGGYGYTF.

V is TRBV10-2 and J is TRBJ1-2, with 9 bases fitting TRBD1. Unmatched junction bases numbered 1, after V lost 0 bases and J lost 2 bases. The CDR3 covers 15 residues. CDR1 WSHSY and CDR2 SAAADI come from the germline V gene. CDR3 in amino acids: CASSESGTGNYGYTF. CDR3 DNA sequence: TGCGCCAGCAGTGAGTCCGGGACAGGGAACTATGGCTACACCTTC.

The chain employs TRBV25-1 and TRBJ1-2; D possibly corresponds to TRBD1 (6 bases). V lost 2 bases to trimming and J lost 4 bases, with 14 bases between them. Germline V lookup: CDR1 MGHDK, CDR2 SYGVNS. This CDR3 is 15 amino acids long. CDR3 loop: CASSEGQGRAYGYTF. The CDR3 region has the DNA TGTGCCAGCAGTGAAGGGCAGGGGAGGGCCTATGGCTACACCTTC.

This chain connects TRBV2 to TRBJ1-2; D may be TRBD1 (6 bases). CDR3 length equals 13 residues. The germline V and J ends were trimmed by 7 bases and 3 bases, with 12 bases remaining between them. CDR1 SNHLY and CDR2 FYNNEI come from the germline V gene. The CDR3, as DNA: TGTGCCAGCAATATACCAGGGGACTATGGCTACACCTTC. This gives the protein CASNIPGDYGYTF.

This chain uses TRBV19 with TRBJ1-5, with D unresolved. The CDR3 loop spans 12 amino acids. CDR1 LNHDA and CDR2 SQIVND come from the germline V gene (reference sequence). V lost 6 bases to trimming and J lost 0 bases, with 3 bases between them. The CDR3 DNA is TGTGCCAGTAGGTTTAGCAATCAGCCCCAGCATTTT. As protein: CASRFSNQPQHF. The full variable domain, rest sourced from reference TRBV19 and TRBJ1-5, is DGGITQSPKYLFRKEGQNVTLSCEQNLNHDAMYWYRQDPGQGLRLIYYSQIVNDFQKGDIAEGYSVSREKKESFPLTVTSAQKNPTAFYLCASRFSNQPQHFGDGTRLSIL.

The V gene is TRBV7-9, the J gene TRBJ1-1, with a weak D call TRBD1 (5 bases). Germline V gene data show CDR1 as SEHNR and CDR2 as FQNEAQ (reference sequence). The CDR3 contains 15 residues. V lost 5 bases to trimming and J lost 2 bases, with 15 bases between them. The chain's CDR3 is CASSPQGTVNTEAFF. DNA of the CDR3: TGTGCCAGCAGCCCCCAAGGGACGGTCAACACTGAAGCTTTCTTT.

V usage is TRBV19 and J usage is TRBJ2-2; tentatively, D is TRBD2 (6 bases). This CDR3 contains 17 residues. In germline, CDR1 is LNHDA, CDR2 SQIVND (reference sequence). Trimming left V 4 bases short and J 1 base short, with 16 bases between. The DNA of the CDR3 is TGTGCCAGTAGTAACGAGGCTGGGACTGTGAACACCGGGGAGCTGTTTTTT. Amino acids: CASSNEAGTVNTGELFF.

The chain employs TRBV5-3 and TRBJ1-1; 7 positions agree with TRBD1. Being an ORF, TRBV5-3 has a function that is uncertain. The ends lost 4 bases at V and 6 bases at J; junction bases unmatched: 12. CDR3 length equals 15 residues. The CDR3 bases are TGTGCCAGAAGCCTAGAGACAGGGACGGGGCCTGAAGCTTTCTTT. It specifies CARSLETGTGPEAFF.

This clone turned up a few times. This chain connects TRBV7-2 to TRBJ1-1, with D perhaps matching TRBD1 (6 bases). The germline V and J ends were trimmed by 0 bases and 4 bases, with 15 bases remaining between them. This CDR3 comprises 16 residues. CDR1 is SGHTA, CDR2 FQGNSA, per germline. CDR3 loop: CASSLALGRGSTEAFF. CDR3 DNA sequence: TGTGCCAGCAGCTTAGCGCTCGGCAGGGGCAGCACTGAAGCTTTCTTT.

This clone has a handful of counts. CDR3 nucleotides: TGCAGCGTTGCTAGCGGGTATGGCACAGATACGCAGTATTTT. Protein sequence: CSVASGYGTDTQYF. The gene calls are TRBV29-1 and TRBJ2-3, with TRBD2 identical over 8 bases. Trimming removed 4 bases from V and 1 base from J; junction bases left unmatched: 4. Germline V lookup: CDR1 SQVTM, CDR2 ANQGSEA. This CDR3 is built from 14 residues.

This rearrangement joins TRBV7-9 to TRBJ1-6, with D perhaps TRBD1 (5 bases). The CDR3 extends over 18 amino acids. In germline, CDR1 is SEHNR, CDR2 FQNEAQ (reference sequence). V lost 2 bases to trimming and J lost 10 bases, with 24 bases between them. For the CDR3, the DNA is TGTGCCAGCAGCTTATTATATTTTCGGGACGGCCTGGGGTCACCCCTCCACTTT. Translated, it gives CASSLLYFRDGLGSPLHF. Full variable domain (remainder filled in from reference TRBV7-9 and TRBJ1-6): DTGVSQNPRHKITKRGQNVTFRCDPISEHNRLYWYRQTLGQGPEFLTYFQNEAQLEKSRLLSDRFSAERPKGSFSTLEIQRTEQGDSAMYLCASSLLYFRDGLGSPLHFGNGTRLTVT.

This chain joins TRBV18 and TRBJ1-2; D is uncertain. This CDR3 is 15 amino acids long. Trimming took off 0 bases at V and 2 bases at J, with 10 bases between the two ends. Per germline, CDR1 KGHSH and CDR2 LQKENI. The CDR3 bases are TGTGCCAGCTCACCACCGCACAGTGGAAACTATGGCTACACCTTC. Protein: CASSPPHSGNYGYTF.

The chain combines TRBV5-1 with TRBJ1-1; 10 nucleotides line up with TRBD1. Trimming took 4 bases from V and 6 from J; bases not matched to a gene: 3. Germline loops: CDR1 SGHRS, CDR2 YFSETQ. This CDR3 comprises 13 residues. The CDR3 nucleotides are TGCGCCAGCAGCAAGGGACAGGGGCCTGAAGCTTTCTTT. It is translated as CASSKGQGPEAFF.

This chain uses TRBV5-1 with TRBJ2-4; 8 bases fit TRBD2. CDR1 SGHRS and CDR2 YFSETQ come from the germline V gene. With 3 bases clipped from V and 0 bases from J, the junction kept 5 bases outside the gene matches. The CDR3 spans 16 residues. The CDR3 loop is CASSSSGSEAKNIQYF. CDR3 coding DNA: TGCGCCAGCAGCTCGAGCGGGAGCGAAGCCAAAAACATTCAGTACTTC.

By its share, this clone is medium-sized. The chain couples TRBV5-1 to TRBJ1-2; 8 bases are shared with TRBD1. The CDR3 totals 15 residues. Germline CDR1 is SGHRS and CDR2 is YFSETQ. V shed 7 bases, J shed 1 base, and the junction held 9 bases outside the gene matches. The CDR3 DNA follows: TGCGCCAGCGGGACAGGACAGGCTATTAACTATGGCTACACCTTC. Translated, it gives CASGTGQAINYGYTF. The entire variable domain, with the rest obtained from reference TRBV5-1 and TRBJ1-2, is as follows: KAGVTQTPRYLIKTRGQQVTLSCSPISGHRSVSWYQQTPGQGLQFLFEYFSETQRNKGNFPGRFSGRQFSNSRSEMNVSTLELGDSALYLCASGTGQAINYGYTFGSGTRLTVV.